This is a list of T cell receptor beta chains from one sample in a study of cytomegalovirus exposure and HLA in healthy donors. Sequencing used immunoSEQ multiplex PCR; TCRdb keeps in-frame clones, though not all of them. The data show some 190,000 clones, with roughly three quarters seen just once and roughly 2.5% held by the top ten. The sample comprised PBMCs. These receptors were obtained from a woman aged 30 to 39 in good health and CMV-seropositive. Each CDR3 is given with its conserved first and last residue. D genes are given only for firm matches. Size values are once, few and many counts, or a class for expanded clones, and some rows have none.

d_call	v_call	clone_size	j_call	cdr3_aa	cdr3_nt
TRBD1	TRBV5-4	-	TRBJ2-1	CASSLWDRQSNEQFF	TGTGCCAGCAGCCTATGGGACAGGCAGTCGAATGAGCAGTTCTTC
-	TRBV15	-	TRBJ2-3	CATRAADLTDTQYF	TGTGCCACCAGGGCGGCAGATCTCACAGATACGCAGTATTTT
TRBD2	TRBV11-2	-	TRBJ2-1	CASSLDHWLAGLNEQFF	TGTGCCAGCAGCTTAGATCACTGGTTAGCGGGGCTCAATGAGCAGTTCTTC
-	TRBV4-1	-	TRBJ2-3	CASSQSSFETDTQYF	TGCGCCAGCAGCCAAAGCTCCTTCGAGACAGATACGCAGTATTTT
-	TRBV2	-	TRBJ1-4	CASSGGDEKLFF	TGTGCCAGCAGTGGGGGGGATGAAAAACTGTTTTTT
TRBD1	TRBV2	few	TRBJ2-5	CASSEQGAGETQYF	TGTGCCAGCAGTGAACAGGGGGCGGGGGAGACCCAGTACTTC
TRBD1	TRBV28	-	TRBJ1-5	CATLADRADNQPQHF	TGTGCCACCCTTGCTGACAGGGCAGACAATCAGCCCCAGCATTTT
-	TRBV19	-	TRBJ1-5	CASTHRVNQPQHF	TGTGCCAGTACCCATCGAGTCAATCAGCCCCAGCATTTT
-	TRBV4-3	-	TRBJ1-1	CASSRARRGNTEAFF	TGCGCCAGCAGCCGCGCTAGACGGGGAAATACTGAAGCTTTCTTT
-	TRBV13	-	TRBJ1-4	CASSLPAATNEKLFF	TGTGCCAGCAGCTTACCCGCAGCAACTAATGAAAAACTGTTTTTT
-	TRBV15	few	TRBJ1-1	CATSRDRPGTHTEAFF	TGTGCCACCAGCAGAGATAGGCCCGGGACACATACTGAAGCTTTCTTT
TRBD1	TRBV30	once	TRBJ2-7	CAWSVWGTGASYEQYF	TGTGCCTGGAGTGTATGGGGGACAGGGGCTTCCTACGAGCAGTACTTC
TRBD1	TRBV7-8	-	TRBJ2-7	CASSLRDSRYEQYF	TGTGCCAGCAGCCTCCGGGACAGCCGCTACGAGCAGTACTTC
TRBD2	TRBV9	-	TRBJ2-7	CASSPGLAGGRTYEQYF	TGTGCCAGCAGCCCTGGACTAGCGGGGGGCCGGACCTACGAGCAGTACTTC
TRBD2	TRBV18	-	TRBJ2-5	CASSPPLAGVYQETQYF	TGTGCCAGCTCACCACCTCTAGCGGGGGTGTACCAAGAGACCCAGTACTTC
-	TRBV7-2	few	TRBJ1-1	CASSLAGGLNTEAFF	TGTGCCAGCAGCTTAGCGGGGGGTCTGAACACTGAAGCTTTCTTT
-	TRBV7-9	few	TRBJ2-3	CASSLDRAGSSTDTQYF	TGTGCCAGCAGCTTAGACAGGGCAGGGTCTAGCACAGATACGCAGTATTTT
TRBD1	TRBV7-9	-	TRBJ1-2	CASSSGQGYFYGYTF	TGTGCCAGCAGCTCGGGACAGGGGTATTTCTATGGCTACACCTTC
TRBD1	TRBV5-6	once	TRBJ2-7	CASRPGTGPGEQYF	TGTGCCAGCAGGCCCGGGACAGGGCCAGGAGAGCAGTACTTC
TRBD1	TRBV7-9	-	TRBJ1-1	CASSSNRGLNTEAFF	TGTGCCAGCAGCTCCAACAGGGGGCTTAACACTGAAGCTTTCTTT
TRBD2	TRBV5-1	-	TRBJ2-3	CASSLGWASGVTTDTQYF	TGCGCCAGCAGCTTGGGGTGGGCCAGCGGGGTTACCACAGATACGCAGTATTTT
-	TRBV7-2	-	TRBJ1-4	CASSADGGSPTNEKLFF	TGTGCCAGCAGCGCAGACGGGGGGAGCCCAACTAATGAAAAACTGTTTTTT
-	TRBV4-1	-	TRBJ2-1	CASSQAGTRTYNEQFF	TGCGCCAGCAGCCAGGCCGGGACTCGAACCTACAATGAGCAGTTCTTC